Listed below are T cell receptor beta chains from one sample, sequenced in a study of Ad26.COV2.S vaccination and SARS-CoV-2 variants. Some clones are missing from TCRdb's copy, which holds only in-frame ones; the method was immunoSEQ multiplex PCR. This table holds some 250,000 clones, roughly 90% found once. Sequencing was performed on peripheral blood, taken in a trial of Ad26.COV2.S vaccine versus placebo. The receptor set was obtained from a person aged 18-65 years who received the Ad26.COV2.S COVID-19 vaccine or a placebo. Each CDR3 is given with its conserved first and last residue. The D gene is left open where the match is weak. A row's size may be missing; if present it is once, few, many or a size class.

V,J,size,D,DNA,CDR3
TRBV24-1,TRBJ2-7,-,TRBD1,TGTGCCACCAGTGACCGGACGGGACAGGGCATTGACGAGCAGTACTTC,CATSDRTGQGIDEQYF
TRBV5-1,TRBJ2-2,-,TRBD2,TGCGCCAGCAGCCTCGGACTAGCGGGGACAACCGGGGAGCTGTTTTTT,CASSLGLAGTTGELFF
TRBV28,TRBJ2-2,-,TRBD1,TGTGCCAGCAGACCAACTTCCGGGACAGGCTGGAACACCGGGGAGCTGTTTTTT,CASRPTSGTGWNTGELFF
TRBV29-1,TRBJ2-1,-,TRBD2,TGCAGCGTTACCATACTGAGACTAGCGGGAGGTTGGCGGAATGAGCAGTTCTTC,CSVTILRLAGGWRNEQFF
TRBV7-2,TRBJ2-1,-,-,TGTGCCAGCAGCTTAAGGGCTTCGTGGAATGAGCAGTTCTTC,CASSLRASWNEQFF
TRBV19,TRBJ2-1,-,TRBD2,TGTGCCAGTACCCCCATTATAGCGGGACTAGCGGGAAGAGGGACGTACAATGAGCAGTTCTTC,CASTPIIAGLAGRGTYNEQFF
TRBV5-5,TRBJ1-1,-,-,TGTGCCAGCAGCTTGGTTCGCAAGAACACTGAAGCTTTCTTT,CASSLVRKNTEAFF
TRBV18,TRBJ1-2,-,-,TGTGCCAGCTCACCACTCGGGGGCGATGGCTACACCTTC,CASSPLGGDGYTF
TRBV28,TRBJ2-1,-,TRBD2,TGTGCCAGCAGTTTACTAATAGCGGGGGCGCGGAATGAGCAGTTCTTC,CASSLLIAGARNEQFF
TRBV7-2,TRBJ2-7,-,TRBD2,TGTGCCAGCAGTCCGCCGGGACTAGCGGGAGTTGGGGAGCAGTACTTC,CASSPPGLAGVGEQYF
TRBV27,TRBJ1-6,few,TRBD1,TGTGCCAGCACCAACAGGGGTAATAATTCACCCCTCCACTTT,CASTNRGNNSPLHF
TRBV5-6,TRBJ2-7,-,TRBD1,TGTGCCAGCAGCCGGACTTTTGGACAGGGGTTATTTGGTGAGCAGTACTTC,CASSRTFGQGLFGEQYF
TRBV6-4,TRBJ1-6,few,-,TGTGCCAGCAGTCCAGACAAGAACTATAATTCACCCCTCCACTTT,CASSPDKNYNSPLHF
TRBV5-1,TRBJ2-7,-,-,TGCGCCAGCACGACCAACAAGGGGGGAGTTGTCGAGCAGTACTTC,CASTTNKGGVVEQYF
TRBV9,TRBJ2-1,-,TRBD2,TGTGCCAGCAGCGTAGGCCCCCTAAGCGGGGGTGGCTATGAGCAGTTCTTC,CASSVGPLSGGGYEQFF
TRBV5-6,TRBJ2-3,-,-,TGTGCCAGCAGCCTGGATGACCGGGCAGATACGCAGTATTTT,CASSLDDRADTQYF
TRBV7-9,TRBJ2-7,-,-,TGTGCCAGCAGCACAGCGGGCCTCTACGAGCAGTACTTC,CASSTAGLYEQYF
TRBV2,TRBJ2-7,-,-,TGTGCCAGCAGTGGTGGCAGGGGAGGCTACGAGCAGTACTTC,CASSGGRGGYEQYF
TRBV6-1,TRBJ1-2,-,TRBD1,TGTGCCAGCAGTGAAGATCCAGGGGGCTATGGCTACACCTTC,CASSEDPGGYGYTF
TRBV5-1,TRBJ2-3,-,TRBD2,TGCGCCAGCAGCTTGGAATCTAGCGGGGGCCACCAATCTCCAGATACGCAGTATTTT,CASSLESSGGHQSPDTQYF
TRBV28,TRBJ2-3,-,-,TGTGCCAGCAGCAAAGAGGGCGCGGCAGGGAGGGGGTCAGATACGCAGTATTTT,CASSKEGAAGRGSDTQYF
TRBV30,TRBJ1-6,-,-,TGTGCCTGGAGTTCTAAGGGCGGGATAGGGAATTCACCCCTCCACTTT,CAWSSKGGIGNSPLHF
TRBV7-2,TRBJ2-4,-,TRBD2,TGTGCCAGCAGCTTAAGACTAGCGGGGCTAGCCAAAAACATTCAGTACTTC,CASSLRLAGLAKNIQYF
TRBV25-1,TRBJ1-1,once,-,TGTGCCAGCACCGTGGGGGCCGACGAAATGGGCACTGAAGCTTTCTTT,CASTVGADEMGTEAFF
TRBV13,TRBJ2-5,-,-,TGTGCCAGCAGCTTAGTTGGGCATAAACAAGAGACCCAGTACTTC,CASSLVGHKQETQYF
TRBV12-3/TRBV12-4,TRBJ2-3,-,TRBD2,TGTGCCAGCAGTGAGCGGGGGACGCAGTATTTT,CASSERGTQYF
TRBV6-5,TRBJ2-2,-,-,TGTGCCACCCTTCCCCCAGGGTTCAGGGAGCTGTTTTTT,CATLPPGFRELFF
TRBV4-1,TRBJ2-5,once,-,TGCGCCAGCAGCCAAATTATCAAAGAGACCCAGTACTTC,CASSQIIKETQYF
TRBV3-1/TRBV3-2,TRBJ2-7,-,-,TGTGCCAGCAGCTCCCTAAGGGGGGCCTACGAGCAGTACTTC,CASSSLRGAYEQYF
TRBV10-3,TRBJ2-3,-,TRBD1,TGTGCCATCAGTGAGCACGGACAGGCAACAGATACGCAGTATTTT,CAISEHGQATDTQYF
TRBV4-1,TRBJ2-7,-,-,TGCGCCAGCAGCCAAGCTATTGCGGACGGCGAGCAGTACTTC,CASSQAIADGEQYF
TRBV2,TRBJ2-5,-,-,TGTGCCAGCAGACAGGGACAATGGGAAGAGACCCAGTACTTC,CASRQGQWEETQYF
TRBV28,TRBJ1-5,-,-,TGTGCCACAGGCTTGGGTGGGAGCAATCAGCCCCAGCATTTT,CATGLGGSNQPQHF
TRBV27,TRBJ2-5,-,-,TGTGCCACGGGGGGCCGGGAGACCCAGTACTTC,CATGGRETQYF
TRBV7-3,TRBJ2-2,once,-,TGTGCCAGCAGTTTTTCTGACCTGGGGCCCGGAATAGGGGAGCTGTTTTTT,CASSFSDLGPGIGELFF
TRBV11-1,TRBJ2-2,few,-,TGTGCCAGCCGCCCCGGTAGCACCGGGGAGCTGTTTTTT,CASRPGSTGELFF
TRBV2,TRBJ1-5,-,-,TGTGCCAGCAGCCCGGGCGGAGGTATCAATCAGCCCCAGCATTTT,CASSPGGGINQPQHF
TRBV7-2,TRBJ1-1,-,-,TGTGCCAGCAGCTTATGGGGTGAAGCTTTCTTT,CASSLWGEAFF
TRBV7-6,TRBJ1-1,once,TRBD1,TGTGCCAGCACTCAGGGGGGACGTCGGAACACTGAAGCTTTCTTT,CASTQGGRRNTEAFF
TRBV7-9,TRBJ1-6,-,-,TGTGCCAGCAGCCATGAACAGGGCCTTAGCTCCTATAATTCACCCCTCCACTTT,CASSHEQGLSSYNSPLHF